The rows below give T cell receptor beta chains drawn from one sample of a study of OX40 agonist ivuxolimab in advanced cancers. Measured with immunoSEQ multiplex PCR; TCRdb has only the in-frame clones, and not every one. The sample holds about 29,000 clones, approximately 89% seen once. Source: CD4+ or CD8+ T cells sorted from blood, taken in a trial of the OX40 agonist ivuxolimab. The receptors derive from an adult with an advanced solid tumor such as melanoma, head and neck, liver or kidney cancer. Each CDR3 is given with its conserved first and last residue. The size field is filled for only some rows; it gives once, few, many or a size class.

>TRBV27|NA
CASSSLAFAEQFF
>TRBV19|NA
CASSIGTGGNQPQHF
>TRBV27|NA
CASRVVVSNQPQHF
>TRBV7-6|few
CASRGLGYEQYF
>TRBV28|NA
CASSLRDRGYEQYF
>TRBV5-5|NA
CASSGMLGTGASPLHF
>TRBV4-1|NA
CASSQDRGSEAFF
>TRBV11-2|NA
CASRGGDEQFF
>TRBV19|once
CASSIVRGSQETQYF
>TRBV5-4|NA
CASRDVTGERGYTF
>TRBV2|NA
CASRVGGQPQHF
>TRBV30|once
CAWISRGRGYNEQFF
>TRBV7-8|NA
CASSLDQEGSLGLGYTF
>TRBV19|NA
CASSIDTGVVYNEQFF
>TRBV13|NA
CASSMGLLQHYEQYF
>TRBV5-6|NA
CASSLIEDMKYEQYF
>TRBV27|NA
CASRPGVSGAGELFF
>TRBV7-2|NA
CASSLASGETQYF
>TRBV13|NA
CASSLGSDTDTQYF
>TRBV27|NA
CASGRQANTEAFF
>TRBV14|NA
CASSQGRTPPYEQYF
>TRBV30|NA
CAWSVPSDHLEQYF
>TRBV6-5|NA
CASSYYQYTDTQYF
>TRBV19|NA
CASSQQPPYGYTF
>TRBV29-1|NA
CSVDPLRGGGNQPQHF
>TRBV12-5|NA
CASGPPVAGSTDTQYF
>TRBV5-4|NA
CASSSPHRADGYTF
>TRBV9|once
CASSVGPSSGKRYEQYF
>TRBV9|NA
CASSVAMGARGYTF
>TRBV10-3|NA
CAISELGPSSGNTIYF
>TRBV10-2|NA
CASSESGTPYEQYF
>TRBV28|NA
CASSLQGEDTEAFF
>TRBV5-4|NA
CASSLDRALSVPNTEAFF
>TRBV29-1|NA
CSVVAMKSGTSLSEAFF
>TRBV4-1|NA
CASSHPRSGGHGYTF
>TRBV19|NA
CASSGQGPEKLFF
>TRBV19|once
CASSIGGVLTGELFF
>TRBV5-1|NA
CASSIHTSYEQYF
>TRBV27|once
CASSFLGTGGDEQYF